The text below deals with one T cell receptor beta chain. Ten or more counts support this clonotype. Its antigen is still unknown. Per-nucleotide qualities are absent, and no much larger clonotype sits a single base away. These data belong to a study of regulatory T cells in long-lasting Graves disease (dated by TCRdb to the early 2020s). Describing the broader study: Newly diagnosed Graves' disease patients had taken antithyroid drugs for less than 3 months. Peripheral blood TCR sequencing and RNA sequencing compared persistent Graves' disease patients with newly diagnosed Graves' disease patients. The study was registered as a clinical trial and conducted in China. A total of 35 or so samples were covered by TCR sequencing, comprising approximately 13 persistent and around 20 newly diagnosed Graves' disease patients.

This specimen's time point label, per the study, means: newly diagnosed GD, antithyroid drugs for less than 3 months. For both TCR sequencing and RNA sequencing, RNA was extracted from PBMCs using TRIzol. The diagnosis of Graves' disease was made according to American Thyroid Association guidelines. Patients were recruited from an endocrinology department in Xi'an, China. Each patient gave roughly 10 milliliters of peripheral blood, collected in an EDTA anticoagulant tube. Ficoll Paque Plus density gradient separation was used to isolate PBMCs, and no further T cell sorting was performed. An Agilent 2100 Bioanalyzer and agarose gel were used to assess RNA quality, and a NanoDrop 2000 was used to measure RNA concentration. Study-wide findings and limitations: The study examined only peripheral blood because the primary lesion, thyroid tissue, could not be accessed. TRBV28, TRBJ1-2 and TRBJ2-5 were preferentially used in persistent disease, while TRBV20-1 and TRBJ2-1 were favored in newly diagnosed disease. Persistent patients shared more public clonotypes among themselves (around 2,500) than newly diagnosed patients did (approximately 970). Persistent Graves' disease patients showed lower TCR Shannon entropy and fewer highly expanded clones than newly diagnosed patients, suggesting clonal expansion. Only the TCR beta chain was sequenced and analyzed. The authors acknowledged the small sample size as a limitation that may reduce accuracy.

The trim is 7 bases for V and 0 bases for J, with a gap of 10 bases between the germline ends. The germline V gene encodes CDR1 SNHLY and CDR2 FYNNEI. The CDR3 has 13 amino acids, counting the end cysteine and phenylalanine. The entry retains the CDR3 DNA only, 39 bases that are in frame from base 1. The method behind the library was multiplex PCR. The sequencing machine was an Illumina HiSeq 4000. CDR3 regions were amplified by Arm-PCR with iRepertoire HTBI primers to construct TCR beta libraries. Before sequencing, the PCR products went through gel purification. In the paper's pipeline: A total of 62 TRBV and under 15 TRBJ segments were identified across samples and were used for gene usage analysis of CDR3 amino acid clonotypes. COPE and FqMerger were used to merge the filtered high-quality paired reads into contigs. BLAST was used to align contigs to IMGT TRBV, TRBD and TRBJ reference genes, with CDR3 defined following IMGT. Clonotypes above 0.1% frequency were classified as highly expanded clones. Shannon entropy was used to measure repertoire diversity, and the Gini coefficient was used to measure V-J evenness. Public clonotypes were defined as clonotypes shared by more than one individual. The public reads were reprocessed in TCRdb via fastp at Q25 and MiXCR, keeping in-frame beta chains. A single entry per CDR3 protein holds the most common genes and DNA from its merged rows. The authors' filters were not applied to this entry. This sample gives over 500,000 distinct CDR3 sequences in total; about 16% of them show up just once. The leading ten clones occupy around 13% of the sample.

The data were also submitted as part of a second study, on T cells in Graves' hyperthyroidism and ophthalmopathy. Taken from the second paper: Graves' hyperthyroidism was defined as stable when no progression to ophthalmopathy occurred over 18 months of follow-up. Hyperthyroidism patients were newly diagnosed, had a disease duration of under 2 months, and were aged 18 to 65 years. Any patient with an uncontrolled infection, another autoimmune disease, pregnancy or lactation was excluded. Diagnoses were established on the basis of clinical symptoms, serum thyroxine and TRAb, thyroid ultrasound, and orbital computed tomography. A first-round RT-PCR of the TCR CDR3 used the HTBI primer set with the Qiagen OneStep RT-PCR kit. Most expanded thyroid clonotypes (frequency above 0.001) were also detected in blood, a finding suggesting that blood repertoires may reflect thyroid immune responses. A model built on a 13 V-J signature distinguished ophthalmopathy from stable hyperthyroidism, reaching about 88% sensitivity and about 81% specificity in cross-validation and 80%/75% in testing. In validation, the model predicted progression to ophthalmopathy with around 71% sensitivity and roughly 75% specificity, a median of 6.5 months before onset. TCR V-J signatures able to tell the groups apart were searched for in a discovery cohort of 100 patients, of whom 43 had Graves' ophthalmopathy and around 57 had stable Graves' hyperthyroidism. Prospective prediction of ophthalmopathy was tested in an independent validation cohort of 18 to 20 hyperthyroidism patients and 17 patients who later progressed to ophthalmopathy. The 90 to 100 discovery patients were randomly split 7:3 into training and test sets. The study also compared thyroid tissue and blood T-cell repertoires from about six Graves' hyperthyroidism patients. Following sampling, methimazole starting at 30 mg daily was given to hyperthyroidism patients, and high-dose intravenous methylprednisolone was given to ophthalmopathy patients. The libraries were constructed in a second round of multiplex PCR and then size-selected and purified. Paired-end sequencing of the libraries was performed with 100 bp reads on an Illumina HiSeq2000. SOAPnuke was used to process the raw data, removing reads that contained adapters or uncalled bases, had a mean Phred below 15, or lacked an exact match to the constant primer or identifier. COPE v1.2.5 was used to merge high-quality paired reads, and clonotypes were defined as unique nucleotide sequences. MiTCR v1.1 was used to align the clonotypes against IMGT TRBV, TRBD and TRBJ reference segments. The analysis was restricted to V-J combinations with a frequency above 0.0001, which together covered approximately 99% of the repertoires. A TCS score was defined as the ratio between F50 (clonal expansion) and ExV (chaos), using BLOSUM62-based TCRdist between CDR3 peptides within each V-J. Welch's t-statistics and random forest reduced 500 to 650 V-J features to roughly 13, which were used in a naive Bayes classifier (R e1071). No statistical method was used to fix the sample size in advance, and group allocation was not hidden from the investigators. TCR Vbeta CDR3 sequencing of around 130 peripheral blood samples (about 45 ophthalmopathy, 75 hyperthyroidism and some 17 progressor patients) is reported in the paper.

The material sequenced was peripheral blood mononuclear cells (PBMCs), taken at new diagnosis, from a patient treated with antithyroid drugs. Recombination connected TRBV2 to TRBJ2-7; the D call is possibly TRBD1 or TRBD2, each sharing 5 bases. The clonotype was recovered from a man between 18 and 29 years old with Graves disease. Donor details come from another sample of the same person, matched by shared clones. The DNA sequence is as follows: TGTGCCAGCAAACGGGACCTCTCCTACGAGCAGTACTTC. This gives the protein CASKRDLSYEQYF.